The source of this T cell receptor beta chain is a study of identical twins' blood T cells. Trimming left V 0 bases short and J 0 bases short, with 12 bases between. The CDR3 is made up of 17 amino acids. CDR1 ENHRY and CDR2 SYGVKD come from the germline V gene. TCRdb called the 5' RACE reads again in MiXCR, with one record for every CDR3 protein. There are hundreds of thousands of distinct CDR3 sequences in the sample; approximately 30% occur only once, and more than 5.5% lies in the top ten. This clonotype was seen a handful of times. This receptor was obtained from a woman aged 18-49 years in good health. Input material: PBMCs. This chain links TRBV10-3 with TRBJ1-3, with D possibly TRBD1 on 6 matching bases. CDR3 protein: CAISESGADPSGNTIYF. Written as DNA, the CDR3 is TGTGCCATCAGTGAGTCGGGGGCGGACCCCTCTGGAAACACCATATATTTT.